This T cell receptor beta chain was profiled in a study of blood T cell repertoires in COVID-19. Study context: Sites in the United States, Italy and Spain provided acute and convalescent COVID-19 samples.

V lost 5 bases to trimming and J lost 4 bases, with 15 bases between them. This CDR3 has 14 residues. Per germline, CDR1 SQVTM and CDR2 ANQGSEA. Only a few counts were recorded for this clone. Assay: immunoSEQ multiplex PCR; the TCRdb copy retains only in-frame clones and omits some. The table has about 120,000 clones, 76% seen once. This chain links TRBV29-1 with TRBJ2-1, with a possible D match to TRBD1 (7 bases). The clonotype comes from a woman older than 75 with acute or convalescent COVID-19. The source material was peripheral blood. The CDR3 DNA is TGCAGCGTTACCACGCAGGGGGGTTACAATGAGCAGTTCTTC. As protein: CSVTTQGGYNEQFF.